Given below is one T cell receptor (beta chain) in context. Germline assignment: CDR1 LGHDT and CDR2 YNNKEL (reference sequence). V was shortened by 8 bases and J by 2 bases, with 4 bases between the two germline ends. This CDR3 region has 12 residues. The data were obtained in a study of blood T cell repertoires in COVID-19. Study at large: The United States, Italy and Spain provided the acute and convalescent COVID-19 samples. T cells, B-cell-depleted T cells, or PBMCs provided the cDNA or gDNA that served as material.

Only in-frame clones appear in the TCRdb table, and some are missing; sequencing was by immunoSEQ multiplex PCR. The data hold some 260,000 clones, with about 88% observed a single time. The chain recombines TRBV3-1 (or the pseudogene TRBV3-2) with TRBJ2-6; D is unresolved. The sequence was obtained from a woman aged 35 to 49 who had recovered from COVID-19. The sample was peripheral blood. CDR3 in DNA: TGTGCCAGCCGTACTGGGGCCAACGTCCTGACTTTC. Encoded protein: CASRTGANVLTF.